The 5 T cell receptor beta chains in this list originate from one sample, sequenced in a study of blood T cell repertoires in COVID-19. The data were produced by immunoSEQ multiplex PCR, yet TCRdb's version contains in-frame clones alone and is incomplete. The sample lists a few hundred thousand clones; 80% to 90% were seen once. Sequencing was carried out using PBMCs or T cells enriched from blood (not recorded which). The receptors stem from a man between 18 and 29 years old who had recovered from COVID-19.

This chain links TRBV3-1 (or the pseudogene TRBV3-2) with TRBJ2-1, with 13 bases matching TRBD2. This CDR3 is 16 amino acids long. From germline, CDR1 is LGHDT and CDR2 YNNKEL (reference sequence). Losses at the gene ends were 4 bases for V and 7 bases for J; bases not matched to a gene: 7. Here the CDR3 reads CASSLGLAGAGNEQFF. The CDR3 DNA reads TGTGCCAGCAGCCTCGGACTAGCGGGGGCGGGGAATGAGCAGTTCTTC.

The chain has TRBV3-1 (or the pseudogene TRBV3-2) and TRBJ2-1, with 9 bases identical to TRBD1. With V trimmed by 1 base and J by 7 bases, 5 bases remained unmatched. The germline CDR1 and CDR2 sequences are LGHDT and YNNKEL (reference sequence). The CDR3 totals 15 residues. The CDR3 DNA reads TGTGCCAGCAGCCAAGCGGGACAGGGACGAAATGAGCAGTTCTTC. This translates into CASSQAGQGRNEQFF.

This chain connects TRBV12-5 to TRBJ2-7; 9 bases line up with TRBD2. J was trimmed by 2 bases and V by 7 bases; bases with no gene match: 6. There are 14 residues in the CDR3. Germline V gives CDR1 LGHNT, CDR2 FRNRAP. CDR3 coding DNA: TGTGCTAGTGTAGCGGGAGCGGGTACCTACGAGCAGTACTTC. This encodes CASVAGAGTYEQYF.

This clone has only one observation. This chain joins TRBV7-2 and TRBJ2-2; D possibly corresponds to TRBD2 (5 bases). The CDR3 length is 13 residues. Germline assignment: CDR1 SGHTA and CDR2 FQGNSA. The V gene lost 5 bases and the J gene lost 6 bases, with 10 bases spanning the gap. The CDR3 nucleotides read TGTGCCAGCAGCCCCTCCGGGGCCGGGGAGCTGTTTTTT. This gives the protein CASSPSGAGELFF.

The rearrangement uses TRBV5-1 and TRBJ2-3; D gene uncertain. Germline CDR1 SGHRS, CDR2 YFSETQ. This CDR3 spans 16 amino acids. Trimming cost V 0 bases and J 2 bases, with 13 bases left between them. For the CDR3, the DNA is TGCGCCAGCAGCTTGGTGGAGCCCATTGTCACAGATACGCAGTATTTT. It is translated as CASSLVEPIVTDTQYF.